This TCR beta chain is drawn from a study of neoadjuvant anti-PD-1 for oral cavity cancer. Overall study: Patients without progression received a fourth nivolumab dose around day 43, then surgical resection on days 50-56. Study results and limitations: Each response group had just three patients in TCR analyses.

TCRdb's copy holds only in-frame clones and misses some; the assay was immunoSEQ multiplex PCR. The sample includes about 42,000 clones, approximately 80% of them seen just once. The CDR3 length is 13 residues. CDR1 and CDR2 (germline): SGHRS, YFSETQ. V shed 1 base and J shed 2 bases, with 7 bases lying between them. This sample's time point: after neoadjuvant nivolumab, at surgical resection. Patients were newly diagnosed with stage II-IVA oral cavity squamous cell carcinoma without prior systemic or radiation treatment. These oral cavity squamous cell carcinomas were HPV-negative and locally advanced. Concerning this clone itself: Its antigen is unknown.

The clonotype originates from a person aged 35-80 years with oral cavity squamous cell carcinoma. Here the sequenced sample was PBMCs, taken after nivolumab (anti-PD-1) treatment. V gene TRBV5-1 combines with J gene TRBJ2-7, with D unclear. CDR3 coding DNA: TGCGCCAGCAGCTTGACTTCTCCCTACGAGCAGTACTTC. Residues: CASSLTSPYEQYF.